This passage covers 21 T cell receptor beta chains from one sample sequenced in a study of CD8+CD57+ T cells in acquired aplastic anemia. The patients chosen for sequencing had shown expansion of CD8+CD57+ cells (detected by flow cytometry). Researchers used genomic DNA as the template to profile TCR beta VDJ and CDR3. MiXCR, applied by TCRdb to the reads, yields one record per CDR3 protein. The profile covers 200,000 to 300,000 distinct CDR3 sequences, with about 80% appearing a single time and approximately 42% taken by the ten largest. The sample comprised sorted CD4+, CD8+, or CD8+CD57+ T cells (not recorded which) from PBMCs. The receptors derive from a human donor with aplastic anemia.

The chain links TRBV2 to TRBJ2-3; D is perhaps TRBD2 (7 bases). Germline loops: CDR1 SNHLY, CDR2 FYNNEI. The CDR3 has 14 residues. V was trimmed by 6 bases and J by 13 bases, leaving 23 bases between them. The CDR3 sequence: CASSGGGTTSDKYF. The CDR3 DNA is TGTGCCAGCAGCGGAGGGGGGACTACCTCAGATAAGTATTTT.

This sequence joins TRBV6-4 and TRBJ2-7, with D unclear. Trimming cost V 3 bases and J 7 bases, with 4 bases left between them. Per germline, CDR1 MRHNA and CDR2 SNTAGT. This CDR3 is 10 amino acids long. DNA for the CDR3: TGTGCCAGCAGTGAGGGAGAGCAGTACGTC. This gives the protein CASSEGEQYV.

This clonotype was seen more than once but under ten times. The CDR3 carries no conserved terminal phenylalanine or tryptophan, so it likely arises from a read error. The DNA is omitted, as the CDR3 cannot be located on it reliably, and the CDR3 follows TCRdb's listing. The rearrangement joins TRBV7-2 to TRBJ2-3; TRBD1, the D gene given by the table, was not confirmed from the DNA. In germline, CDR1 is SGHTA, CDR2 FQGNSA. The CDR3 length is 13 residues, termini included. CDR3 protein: CASSSDRDYYEQY.

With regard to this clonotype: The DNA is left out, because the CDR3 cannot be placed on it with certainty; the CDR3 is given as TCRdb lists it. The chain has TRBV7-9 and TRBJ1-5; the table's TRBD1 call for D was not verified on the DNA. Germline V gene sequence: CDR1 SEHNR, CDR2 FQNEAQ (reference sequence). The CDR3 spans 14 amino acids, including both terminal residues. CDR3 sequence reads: CAGQGSRRTQYFDF.

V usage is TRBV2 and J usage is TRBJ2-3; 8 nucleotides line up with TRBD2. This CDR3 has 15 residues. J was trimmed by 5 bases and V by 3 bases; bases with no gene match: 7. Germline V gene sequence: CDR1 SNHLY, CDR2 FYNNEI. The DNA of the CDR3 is TGTGCCAGCAGTGAGGAACGGGGGGGCGAAGATACGCAGTATTTT. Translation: CASSEERGGEDTQYF.

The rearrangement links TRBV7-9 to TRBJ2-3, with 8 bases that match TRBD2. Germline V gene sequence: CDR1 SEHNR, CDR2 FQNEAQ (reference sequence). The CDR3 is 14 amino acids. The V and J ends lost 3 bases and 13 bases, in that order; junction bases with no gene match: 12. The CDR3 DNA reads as TGTGCCAGCAGCTTTGCGGGAGGTCCCGGTAGCGAGTATTTT. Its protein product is CASSFAGGPGSEYF. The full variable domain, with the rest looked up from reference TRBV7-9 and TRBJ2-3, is DTGVSQNPRHKITKRGQNVTFRCDPISEHNRLYWYRQTLGQGPEFLTYFQNEAQLEKSRLLSDRFSAERPKGSFSTLEIQRTEQGDSAMYLCASSFAGGPGSEYFGPGTRLTVL.

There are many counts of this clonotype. As DNA, the CDR3 is TGCAGTGCAGTGGGGTTGGGGAACACTGAAGCTTTCTTT. Residues: CSAVGLGNTEAFF. The gene calls are TRBV20-1 and TRBJ1-1; D is unresolved. The germline CDR1 and CDR2 sequences are DFQATT and SNEGSKA (reference sequence). V was trimmed by 6 bases and J by 1 base, leaving 12 bases between them. The CDR3 has 13 residues.

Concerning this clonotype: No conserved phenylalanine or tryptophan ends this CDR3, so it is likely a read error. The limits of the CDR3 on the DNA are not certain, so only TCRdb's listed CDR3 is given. CDR3 in amino acids: CASSEVPRDQYFL. The chain recombines TRBV7-9 with TRBJ2-1; the table names TRBD2, a call not compared with the DNA. The CDR3 is made up of 13 amino acids, end residues included. The germline gives CDR1 SEHNR, CDR2 FQNEAQ (reference sequence).

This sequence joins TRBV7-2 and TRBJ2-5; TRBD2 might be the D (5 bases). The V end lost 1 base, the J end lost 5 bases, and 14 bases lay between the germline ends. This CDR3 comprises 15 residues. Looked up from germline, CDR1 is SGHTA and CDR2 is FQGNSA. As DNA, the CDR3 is TGTGCCAGCAGCTTAGGGAGCGCGGGTTGGGAGACCCAGTACTTC. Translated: CASSLGSAGWETQYF. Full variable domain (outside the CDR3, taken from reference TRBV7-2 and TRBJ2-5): GAGVSQSPSNKVTEKGKDVELRCDPISGHTALYWYRQSLGQGLEFLIYFQGNSAPDKSGLPSDRFSAERTGGSVSTLTIQRTQQEDSAVYLCASSLGSAGWETQYFGPGTRLLVL.

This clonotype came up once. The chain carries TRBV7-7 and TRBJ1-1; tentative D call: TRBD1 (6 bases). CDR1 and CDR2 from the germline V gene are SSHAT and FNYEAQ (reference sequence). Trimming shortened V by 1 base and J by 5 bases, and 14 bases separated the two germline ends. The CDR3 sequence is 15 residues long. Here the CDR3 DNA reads TGTGCCAGCAGCTTAGATCCGAGGGGGGGGACTGAAGCTTTCTTT. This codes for CASSLDPRGGTEAFF.

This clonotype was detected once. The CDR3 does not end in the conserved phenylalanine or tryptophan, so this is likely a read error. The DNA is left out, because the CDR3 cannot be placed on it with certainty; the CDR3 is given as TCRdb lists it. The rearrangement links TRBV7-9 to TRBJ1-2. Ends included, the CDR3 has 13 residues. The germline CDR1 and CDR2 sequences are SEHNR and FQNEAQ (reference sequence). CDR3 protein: CASSEGLAGGYAL.

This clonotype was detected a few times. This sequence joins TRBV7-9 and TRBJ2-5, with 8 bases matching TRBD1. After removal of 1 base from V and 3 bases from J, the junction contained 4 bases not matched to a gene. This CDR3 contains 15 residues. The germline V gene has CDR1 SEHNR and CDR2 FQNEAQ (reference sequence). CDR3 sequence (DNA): TGTGCCAGCAGCTTAGGCCAGGGGGCCGAAGAGACCCAGTACTTC. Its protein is CASSLGQGAEETQYF.

The CDR3 region has the DNA TGTGCCAGCAGCGTTGGAACAGGCAGGGGGTATGATGAGCAGTTCTTC. Amino acid sequence: CASSVGTGRGYDEQFF. The rearrangement links TRBV9 to TRBJ2-1; 7 bases fit TRBD1. Germline values: CDR1 SGDLS, CDR2 YYNGEE. The CDR3 totals 16 residues. V trimming: 2 bases; J trimming: 8 bases; junction bases outside the gene matches: 13.

CDR3 sequence (DNA): TGTGCCAGCAGCGTTAGCGGAGACGGGACCGACCAGTCCTACGAGCAGTACGTC. Amino acid sequence: CASSVSGDGTDQSYEQYV. V is TRBV9 and J is TRBJ2-7; D may be TRBD2 (6 bases). CDR3 length: 18 amino acids. V shed 2 bases and J shed 1 base, with 22 bases lying between them. The germline V gene encodes CDR1 SGDLS and CDR2 YYNGEE.

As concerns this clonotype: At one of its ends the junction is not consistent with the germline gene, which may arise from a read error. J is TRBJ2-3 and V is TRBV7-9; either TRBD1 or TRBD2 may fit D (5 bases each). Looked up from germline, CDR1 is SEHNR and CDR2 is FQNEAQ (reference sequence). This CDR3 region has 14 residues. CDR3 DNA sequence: TGTGCCAGCAGCTCCACGGGGACCTACGATCAGTACGTCTTT. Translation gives CASSSTGTYDQYVF.

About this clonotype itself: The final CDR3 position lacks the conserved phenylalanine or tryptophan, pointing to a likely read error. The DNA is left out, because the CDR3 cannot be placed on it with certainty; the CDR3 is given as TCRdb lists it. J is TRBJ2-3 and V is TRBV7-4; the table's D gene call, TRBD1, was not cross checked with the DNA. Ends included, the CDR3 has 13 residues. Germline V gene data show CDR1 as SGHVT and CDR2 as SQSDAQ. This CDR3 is CASSDGGADQTYT.

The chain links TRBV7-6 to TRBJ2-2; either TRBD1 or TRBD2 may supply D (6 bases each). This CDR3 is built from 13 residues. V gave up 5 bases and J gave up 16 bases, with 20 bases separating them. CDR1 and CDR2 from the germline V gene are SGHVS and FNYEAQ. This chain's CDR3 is CASSLSGAGETFF. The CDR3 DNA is TGTGCCAGCAGCCTATCGGGGGCCGGGGAGACGTTTTTT.

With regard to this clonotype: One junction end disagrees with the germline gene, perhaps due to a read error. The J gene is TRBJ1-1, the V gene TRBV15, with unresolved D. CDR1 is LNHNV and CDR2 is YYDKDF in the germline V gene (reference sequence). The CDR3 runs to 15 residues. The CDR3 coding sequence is TGTGCCAGCAGCTTAGAGCCGGACGGGAACACTGAAGCTTTCTTT. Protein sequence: CASSLEPDGNTEAFF. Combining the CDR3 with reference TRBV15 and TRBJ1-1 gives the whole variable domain DAMVIQNPRYQVTQFGKPVTLSCSQTLNHNVMYWYQQKSSQAPKLLFHYYDKDFNNEADTPDNFQSRRPNTSFCFLDIRSPGLGDTAMYLCASSLEPDGNTEAFFGQGTRLTVV.

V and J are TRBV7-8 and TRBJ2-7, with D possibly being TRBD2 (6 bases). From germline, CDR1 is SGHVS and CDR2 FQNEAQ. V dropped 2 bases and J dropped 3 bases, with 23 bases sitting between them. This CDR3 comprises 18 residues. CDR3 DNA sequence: TGTGCCAGCAGCTTACCGCCAGGCGGGGCTGCGCTTTACTACGAGCAGTACGTC. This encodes CASSLPPGGAALYYEQYV.

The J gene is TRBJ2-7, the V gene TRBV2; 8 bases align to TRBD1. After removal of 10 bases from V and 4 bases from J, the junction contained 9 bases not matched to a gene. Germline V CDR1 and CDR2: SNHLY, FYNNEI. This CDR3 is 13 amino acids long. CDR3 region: CATSRTGRYEQYF. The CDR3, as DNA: TGTGCCACCAGCAGGACAGGGAGATACGAGCAGTACTTC.

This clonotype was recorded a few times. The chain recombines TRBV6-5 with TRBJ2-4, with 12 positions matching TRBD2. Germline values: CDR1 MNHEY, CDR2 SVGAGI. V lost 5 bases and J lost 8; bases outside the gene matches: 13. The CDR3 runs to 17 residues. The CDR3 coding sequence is TGTGCCAGCAGTCCCGCCGGACTAGCGGGAAGGGGAGACATTCAGTACTTC. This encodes CASSPAGLAGRGDIQYF.